The text below deals with one T cell receptor (beta chain). The antigen remains undetermined. These data originate in a study of shared clonotypes between healthy human individuals. Looking at the study overall: Serving as donors were two women and a few men, whose ages spanned 18 to 49. Study-level points and caveats: Having only a few donors restricted how much genetic and exposure-history diversity was captured. It was expected that sequencing depth would affect clonotype sharing among donors. Across subsets, estimated richness was generally greater for naive than for memory populations.

The V end lost 2 bases, the J end lost 7 bases, and 15 bases lay between the germline ends. CDR1 is SGHNT, CDR2 YYREEE, per germline (reference sequence). CDR3 length: 14 amino acids. Sequencing was performed with immunoSEQ multiplex PCR; in TCRdb, only in-frame clones are kept and a portion is missing. The table has about 1 million clones, around 78% seen once; the top ten hold approximately 0.5%. The J gene is TRBJ1-2, the V gene TRBV5-4; D is unresolved. This receptor was taken from a man younger than 35 in good health. Some clones in this sample may be carry-over from other donors' samples. The sample comprised memory CD4+ T cells from PBMCs. Specified subset: CD45RA-negative fraction. As DNA, the CDR3 is TGTGCCAGCAGCTTAGAGGACCGCCCGGGTGGCTACACCTTC. Encoded protein: CASSLEDRPGGYTF.